This entry describes one T cell receptor (beta chain). Its specificity is unknown. The sample is drawn from a study of T cells in Graves' hyperthyroidism and ophthalmopathy. Uncontrolled infection, other autoimmune disease, pregnancy and lactation each barred patients from inclusion. Using RNA transcripts as the source, TCR beta CDR3 regions were amplified. When the TCR CDR3 underwent first-round RT-PCR, the HTBI primer set was used. Each CDR3 protein is one row after TCRdb ran MiXCR on the multiplex PCR reads. The sample has a few hundred thousand distinct CDR3 sequences; about 45% are singletons. Study-wide results and caveats: The blood repertoire included most of the expanded thyroid clonotypes above 0.001.

This CDR3 is built from 15 residues. Germline assignment: CDR1 DFQATT and CDR2 SNEGSKA (reference sequence). Trimming removed 3 bases from V and 14 bases from J; junction bases left unmatched: 16. Sequencing used peripheral blood or thyroid tissue (not recorded which). The TCR originated in an adult woman with Graves' disease, either hyperthyroidism or ophthalmopathy (not recorded which). The chain links TRBV20-1 to TRBJ1-6; 7 bases are shared with TRBD1. For the CDR3, the DNA is TGCAGTGCTAGTCCCAAAGAGACGACAGGGAGGACCCTCCACTTT. Protein: CSASPKETTGRTLHF.